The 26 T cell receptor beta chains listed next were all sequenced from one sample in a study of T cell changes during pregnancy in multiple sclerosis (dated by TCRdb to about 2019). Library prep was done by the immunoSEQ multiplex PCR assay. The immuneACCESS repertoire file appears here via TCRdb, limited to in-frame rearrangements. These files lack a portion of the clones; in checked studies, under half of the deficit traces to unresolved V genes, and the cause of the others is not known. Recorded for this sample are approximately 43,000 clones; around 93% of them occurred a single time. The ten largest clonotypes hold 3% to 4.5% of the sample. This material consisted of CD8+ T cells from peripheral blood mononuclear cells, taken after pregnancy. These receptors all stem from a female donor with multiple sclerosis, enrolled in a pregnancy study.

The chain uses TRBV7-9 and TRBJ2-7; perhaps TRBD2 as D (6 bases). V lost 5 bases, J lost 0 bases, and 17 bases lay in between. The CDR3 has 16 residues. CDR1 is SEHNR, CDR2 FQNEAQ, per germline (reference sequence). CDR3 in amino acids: CASSDSSARSSYEQYF. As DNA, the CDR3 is TGTGCCAGCAGCGACTCTAGCGCCCGAAGCTCCTACGAGCAGTACTTC. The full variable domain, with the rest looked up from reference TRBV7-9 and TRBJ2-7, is DTGVSQNPRHKITKRGQNVTFRCDPISEHNRLYWYRQTLGQGPEFLTYFQNEAQLEKSRLLSDRFSAERPKGSFSTLEIQRTEQGDSAMYLCASSDSSARSSYEQYFGPGTRLTVT.

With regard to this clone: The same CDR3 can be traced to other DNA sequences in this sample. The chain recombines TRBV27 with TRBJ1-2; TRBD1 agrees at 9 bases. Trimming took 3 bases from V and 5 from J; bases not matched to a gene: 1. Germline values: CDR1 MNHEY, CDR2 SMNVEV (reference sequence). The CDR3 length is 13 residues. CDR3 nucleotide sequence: TGTGCCAGCAGTTTCGGGACAGGGTATGGCTACACCTTC. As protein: CASSFGTGYGYTF.

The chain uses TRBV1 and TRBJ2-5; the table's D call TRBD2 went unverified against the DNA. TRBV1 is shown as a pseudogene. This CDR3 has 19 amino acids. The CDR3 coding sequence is TGCACCAGCAGCCGCACCTGGGGACTAGCGGGGGGCCTGGGGGAGACCCAGTACTTC. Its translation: CTSSRTWGLAGGLGETQYF.

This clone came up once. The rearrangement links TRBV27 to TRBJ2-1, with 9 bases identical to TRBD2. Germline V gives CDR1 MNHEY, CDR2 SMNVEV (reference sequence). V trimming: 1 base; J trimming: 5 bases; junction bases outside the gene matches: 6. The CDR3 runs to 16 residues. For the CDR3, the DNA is TGTGCCAGCAGTTTATTAGCGGGAGACCGGAACAATGAGCAGTTCTTC. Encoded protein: CASSLLAGDRNNEQFF.

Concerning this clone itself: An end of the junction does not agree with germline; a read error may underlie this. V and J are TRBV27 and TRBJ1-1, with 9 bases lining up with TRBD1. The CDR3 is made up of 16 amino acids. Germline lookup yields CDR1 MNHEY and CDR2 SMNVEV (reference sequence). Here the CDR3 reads CASSFLQGAGNAEAFF. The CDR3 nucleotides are TGTGCCAGCAGTTTTCTACAGGGGGCGGGGAACGCTGAAGCTTTCTTT.

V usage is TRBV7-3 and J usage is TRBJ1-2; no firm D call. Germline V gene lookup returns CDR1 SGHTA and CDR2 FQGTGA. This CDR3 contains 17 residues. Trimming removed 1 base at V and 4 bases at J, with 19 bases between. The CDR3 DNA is TGTGCCAGCAGCTTAATGGTCGGCACGCAGGCGTCCTATGGCTACACCTTC. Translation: CASSLMVGTQASYGYTF.

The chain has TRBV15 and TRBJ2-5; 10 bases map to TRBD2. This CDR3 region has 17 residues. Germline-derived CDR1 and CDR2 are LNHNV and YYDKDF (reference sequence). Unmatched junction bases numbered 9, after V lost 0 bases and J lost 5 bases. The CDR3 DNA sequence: TGTGCCACCAGCAGAGATCAGGCAGCGGGGGGGCGGGAGACCCAGTACTTC. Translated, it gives CATSRDQAAGGRETQYF.

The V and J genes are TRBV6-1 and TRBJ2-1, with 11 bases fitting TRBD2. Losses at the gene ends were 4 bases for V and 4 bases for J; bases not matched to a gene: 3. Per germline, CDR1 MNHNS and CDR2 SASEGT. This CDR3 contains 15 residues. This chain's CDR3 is CASSVAGGSYNEQFF. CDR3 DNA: TGTGCCAGCAGTGTAGCGGGAGGGTCTTACAATGAGCAGTTCTTC.

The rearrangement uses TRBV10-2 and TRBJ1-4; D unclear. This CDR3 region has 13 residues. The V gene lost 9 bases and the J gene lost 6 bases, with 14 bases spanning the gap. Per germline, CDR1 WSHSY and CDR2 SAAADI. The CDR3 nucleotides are TGCGCCAGTGGGTGGAGGCCCGATGAAAAACTGTTTTTT. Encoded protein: CASGWRPDEKLFF.

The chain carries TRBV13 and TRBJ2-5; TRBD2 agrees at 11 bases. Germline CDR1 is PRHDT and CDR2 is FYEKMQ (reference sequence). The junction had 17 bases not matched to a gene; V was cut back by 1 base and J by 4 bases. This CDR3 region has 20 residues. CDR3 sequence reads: CASSLALTSGATLPVETQYF. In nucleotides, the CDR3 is TGTGCCAGCAGCTTAGCCCTGACTAGCGGGGCAACCCTTCCGGTAGAGACCCAGTACTTC.

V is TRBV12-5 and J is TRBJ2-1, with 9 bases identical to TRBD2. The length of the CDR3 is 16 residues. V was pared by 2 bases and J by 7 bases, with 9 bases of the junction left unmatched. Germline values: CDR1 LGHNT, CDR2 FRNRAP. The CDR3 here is CASGLPTRTSVNEQFF. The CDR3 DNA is TGTGCTAGTGGTTTGCCAACCCGGACTAGCGTAAATGAGCAGTTCTTC.

In DNA, the CDR3 is TGCAGCGTTGACCTCCAGGGACAGGGGGAGACCCAGTACTTC. Its translation is CSVDLQGQGETQYF. V usage is TRBV29-1 and J usage is TRBJ2-5, with 10 bases fitting TRBD1. V dropped 3 bases and J dropped 5; count of bases not matched to a gene: 6. Germline-derived CDR1 and CDR2 are SQVTM and ANQGSEA. The CDR3 covers 14 residues.

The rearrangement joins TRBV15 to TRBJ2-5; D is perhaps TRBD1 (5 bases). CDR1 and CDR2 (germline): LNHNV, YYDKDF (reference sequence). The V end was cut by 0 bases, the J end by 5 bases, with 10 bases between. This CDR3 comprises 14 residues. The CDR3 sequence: CATSRDQGVETQYF. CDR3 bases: TGTGCCACCAGCAGAGATCAGGGCGTGGAGACCCAGTACTTC.

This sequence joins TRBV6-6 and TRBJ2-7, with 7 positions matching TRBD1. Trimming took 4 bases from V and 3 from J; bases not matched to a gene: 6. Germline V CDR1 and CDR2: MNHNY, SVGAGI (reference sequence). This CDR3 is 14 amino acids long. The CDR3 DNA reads TGTGCCAGCAGTTCGGACAGGCCAAACTACGAGCAGTACTTC. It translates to CASSSDRPNYEQYF.

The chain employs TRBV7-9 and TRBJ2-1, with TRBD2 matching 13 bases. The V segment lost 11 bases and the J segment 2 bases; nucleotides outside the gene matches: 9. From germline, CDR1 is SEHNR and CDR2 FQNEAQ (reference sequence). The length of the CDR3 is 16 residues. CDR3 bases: TGTGCCTGTCAGGGACTAGCGGGAACCACCTACAATGAGCAGTTCTTC. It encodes CACQGLAGTTYNEQFF.

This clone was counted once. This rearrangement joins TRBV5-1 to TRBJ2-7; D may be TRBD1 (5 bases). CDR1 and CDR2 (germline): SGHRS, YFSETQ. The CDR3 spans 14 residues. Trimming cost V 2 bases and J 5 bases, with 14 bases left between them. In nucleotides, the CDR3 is TGCGCCAGCAGCTTCACAGGTTACTTCGACGAGCAGTACTTC. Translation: CASSFTGYFDEQYF.

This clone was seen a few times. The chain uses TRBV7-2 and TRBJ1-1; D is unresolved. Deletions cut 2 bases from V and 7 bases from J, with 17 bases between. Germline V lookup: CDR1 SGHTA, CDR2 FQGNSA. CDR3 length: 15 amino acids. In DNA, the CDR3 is TGTGCCAGCAGCTTAAAACGGATGGAGGGATTTGAAGCTTTCTTT. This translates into CASSLKRMEGFEAFF.

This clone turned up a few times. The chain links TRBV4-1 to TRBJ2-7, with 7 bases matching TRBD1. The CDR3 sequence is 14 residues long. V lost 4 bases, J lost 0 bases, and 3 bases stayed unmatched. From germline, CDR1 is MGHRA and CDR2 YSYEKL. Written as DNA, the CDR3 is TGCGCCAGCAGCCCGGACAGGAGCTCCTACGAGCAGTACTTC. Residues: CASSPDRSSYEQYF.

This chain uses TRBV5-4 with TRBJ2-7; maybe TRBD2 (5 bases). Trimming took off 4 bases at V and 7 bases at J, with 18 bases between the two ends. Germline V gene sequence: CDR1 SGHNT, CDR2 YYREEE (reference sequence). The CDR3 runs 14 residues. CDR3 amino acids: CASSQEDAKLEQYF. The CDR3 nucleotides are TGTGCCAGCAGCCAGGAGGACGCCAAGTTGGAGCAGTACTTC.

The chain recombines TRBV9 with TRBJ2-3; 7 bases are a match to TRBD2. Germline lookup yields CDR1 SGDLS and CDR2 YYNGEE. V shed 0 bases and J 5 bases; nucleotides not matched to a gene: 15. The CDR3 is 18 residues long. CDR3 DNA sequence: TGTGCCAGCAGCGTAGTTCAGGCCGAGGCGGGGGTTGGAGATACGCAGTATTTT. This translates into CASSVVQAEAGVGDTQYF.

The CDR3 sequence: CASSHPVVTGYNEQFF. The CDR3 DNA sequence: TGCGCCAGCAGCCATCCGGTTGTGACTGGATACAATGAGCAGTTCTTC. This rearrangement joins TRBV4-1 to TRBJ2-1; D remains unclear. This CDR3 has 16 residues. Germline-derived CDR1 and CDR2 are MGHRA and YSYEKL. Deletions cut 3 bases from V and 4 bases from J, with 16 bases between.

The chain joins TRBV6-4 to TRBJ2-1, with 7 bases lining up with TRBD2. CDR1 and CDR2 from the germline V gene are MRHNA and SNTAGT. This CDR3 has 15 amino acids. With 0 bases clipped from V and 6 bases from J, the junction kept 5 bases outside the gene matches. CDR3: CASSDSAGPPNEQFF. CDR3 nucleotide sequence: TGTGCCAGCAGTGACTCAGCGGGACCACCCAATGAGCAGTTCTTC.

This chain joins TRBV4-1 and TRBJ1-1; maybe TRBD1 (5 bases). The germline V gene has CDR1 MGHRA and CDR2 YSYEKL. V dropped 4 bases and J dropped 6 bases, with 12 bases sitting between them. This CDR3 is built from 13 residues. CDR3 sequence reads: CASSPGIVSEAFF. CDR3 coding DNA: TGCGCCAGCAGCCCAGGGATCGTTTCTGAAGCTTTCTTT.

CDR3 loop: CASSPSGGPYNEQFF. DNA of the CDR3: TGTGCCAGCAGCCCGAGCGGGGGTCCCTACAATGAGCAGTTCTTC. The V call is TRBV7-9, the J call TRBJ2-1, with TRBD2 matching over 8 bases. Unmatched junction bases numbered 5, after V lost 5 bases and J lost 2 bases. Germline V lookup: CDR1 SEHNR, CDR2 FQNEAQ (reference sequence). The CDR3 spans 15 residues.

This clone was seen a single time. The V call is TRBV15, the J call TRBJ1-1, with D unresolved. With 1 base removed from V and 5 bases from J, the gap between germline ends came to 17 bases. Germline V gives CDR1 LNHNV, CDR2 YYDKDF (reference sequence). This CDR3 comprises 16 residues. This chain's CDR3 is CATSRGREGNPTEAFF. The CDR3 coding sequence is TGTGCCACCAGCAGAGGGAGGGAGGGCAACCCAACTGAAGCTTTCTTT.

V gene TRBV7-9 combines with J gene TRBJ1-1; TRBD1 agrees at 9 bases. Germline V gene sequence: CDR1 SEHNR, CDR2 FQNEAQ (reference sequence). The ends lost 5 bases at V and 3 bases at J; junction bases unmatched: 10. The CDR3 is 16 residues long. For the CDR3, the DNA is TGTGCCAGCAGCCACACATGGACAGGGGTGCACACTGAAGCTTTCTTT. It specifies CASSHTWTGVHTEAFF.